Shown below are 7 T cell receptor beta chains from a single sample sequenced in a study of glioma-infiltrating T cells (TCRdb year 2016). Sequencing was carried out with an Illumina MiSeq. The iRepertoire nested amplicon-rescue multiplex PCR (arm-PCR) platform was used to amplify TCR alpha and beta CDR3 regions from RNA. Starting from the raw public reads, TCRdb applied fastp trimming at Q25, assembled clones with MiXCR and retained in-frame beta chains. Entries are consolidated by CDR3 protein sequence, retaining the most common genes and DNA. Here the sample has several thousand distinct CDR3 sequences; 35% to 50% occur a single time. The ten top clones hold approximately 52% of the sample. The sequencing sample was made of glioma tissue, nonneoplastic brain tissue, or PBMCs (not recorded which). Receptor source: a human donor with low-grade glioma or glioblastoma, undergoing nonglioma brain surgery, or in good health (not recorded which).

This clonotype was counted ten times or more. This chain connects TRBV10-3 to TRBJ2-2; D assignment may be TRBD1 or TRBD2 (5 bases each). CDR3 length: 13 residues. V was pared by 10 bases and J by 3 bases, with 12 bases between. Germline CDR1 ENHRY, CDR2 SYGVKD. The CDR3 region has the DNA TGTGCCACCGGGACGATGGACACCGGGGAGCTGTTTTTT. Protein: CATGTMDTGELFF.

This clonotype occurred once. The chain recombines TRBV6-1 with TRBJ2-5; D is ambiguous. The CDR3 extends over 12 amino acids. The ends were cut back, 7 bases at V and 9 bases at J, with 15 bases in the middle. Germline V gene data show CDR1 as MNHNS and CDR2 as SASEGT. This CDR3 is CASIGDGWAQYF. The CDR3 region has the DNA TGTGCCAGCATTGGGGATGGTTGGGCCCAGTACTTC.

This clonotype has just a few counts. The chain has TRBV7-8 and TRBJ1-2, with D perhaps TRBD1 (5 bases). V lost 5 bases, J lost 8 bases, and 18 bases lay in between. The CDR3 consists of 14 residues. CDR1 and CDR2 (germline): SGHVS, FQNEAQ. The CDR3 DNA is TGTGCCAGCAGCCCCGCAGGGTTCGTAGGGGGCTACACCTTC. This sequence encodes CASSPAGFVGGYTF.

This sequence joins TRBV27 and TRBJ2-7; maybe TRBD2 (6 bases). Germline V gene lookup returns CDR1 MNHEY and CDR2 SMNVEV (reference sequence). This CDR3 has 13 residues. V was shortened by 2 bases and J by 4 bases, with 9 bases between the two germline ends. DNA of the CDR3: TGTGCCAGCAGTTTACGGGAGAAGTACGAGCAGTACTTC. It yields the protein CASSLREKYEQYF.

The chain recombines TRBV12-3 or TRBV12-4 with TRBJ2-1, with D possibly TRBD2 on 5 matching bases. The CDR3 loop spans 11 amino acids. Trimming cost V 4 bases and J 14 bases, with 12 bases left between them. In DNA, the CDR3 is TGTGCCAGCAGTTCGGGGATTTCAAAGTTCTTC. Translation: CASSSGISKFF.

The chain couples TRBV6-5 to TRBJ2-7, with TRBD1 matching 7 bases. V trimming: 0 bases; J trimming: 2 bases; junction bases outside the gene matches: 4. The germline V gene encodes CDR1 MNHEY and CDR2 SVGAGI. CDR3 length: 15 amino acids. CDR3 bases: TGTGCCAGCAGTTACTCCAGGGGACAGACCTACGAGCAGTACTTC. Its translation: CASSYSRGQTYEQYF.

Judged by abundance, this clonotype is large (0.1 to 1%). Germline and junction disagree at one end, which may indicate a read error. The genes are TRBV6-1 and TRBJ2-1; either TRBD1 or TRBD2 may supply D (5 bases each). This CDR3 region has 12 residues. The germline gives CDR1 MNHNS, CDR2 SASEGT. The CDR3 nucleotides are TGTGCCAGCAGTCGGACGCGCAATAGTGGGGGTTTC. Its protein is CASSRTRNSGGF.